Listed here are 17 T cell receptor beta chains from one sample, sequenced in a study of persistence of HIV-infected CD4 T cells (dated by TCRdb to 2019 to 2021). The antigens for these receptors are not known. Sample treatment or condition, as interpreted from the label and publication: suppressive antiretroviral therapy. Lysates of CMV-infected fibroblasts were used at about 10 ug/mL for cell stimulation. Nonresponding CD40L-negative CD69-negative CD45RO-high memory CD4+ T cells were sorted as memory populations depleted of antigen-responding cells. The immunoSEQ hsTCRB assay version 4 in survey mode was used to sequence TCRbeta repertoires from genomic DNA. TCRdb holds this immuneACCESS table with in-frame rearrangements only. Some clones are missing; in checked studies, unresolved V genes explain under half, and the rest has no known cause. The sample records tens of thousands of clones, about 80% of which are singletons. The leading ten clones occupy 2.5% to 3.5% of the sample.

The specimen comprised CD4+ T cells sorted from PBMCs after 18-hour stimulation, sampled from a patient who received antiretroviral therapy. In light of the paper, this sample's cell subset or site label describes: CD40L-CD69- CD45RO-high memory CD4 T cells not responding to CMV lysate. These receptors all come from an adult man with HIV who was CMV-seropositive.

The chain uses TRBV2 and TRBJ2-5, with unresolved D. The CDR3 covers 11 residues. V was shortened by 9 bases and J by 5 bases, with 10 bases between the two germline ends. Germline CDR1 reads SNHLY; CDR2 reads FYNNEI. CDR3 DNA sequence: TGTGCCAGTCTCCTCGGGGAGACCCAGTACTTC. Residues: CASLLGETQYF.

The chain links TRBV2 to TRBJ2-2; no clear D. This CDR3 spans 12 amino acids. The V and J ends lost 6 bases and 2 bases respectively, with 4 bases between them. Germline loops: CDR1 SNHLY, CDR2 FYNNEI. CDR3 sequence: CASRVNTGELFF. For the CDR3, the DNA is TGTGCCAGCAGAGTTAACACCGGGGAGCTGTTTTTT.

This clone occurred a few times. The chain combines TRBV7-2 with TRBJ1-6; perhaps TRBD1 as D (5 bases). Germline lookup yields CDR1 SGHTA and CDR2 FQGNSA. This CDR3 has 14 amino acids. The V gene lost 4 bases and the J gene lost 9 bases, with 13 bases spanning the gap. The CDR3 loop is CASSSGSGGSPLHF. Written as DNA, the CDR3 is TGTGCCAGCAGCTCGGGGTCCGGGGGTTCACCCCTCCACTTT.

The chain is built from TRBV7-9 and TRBJ1-1; the D gene is possibly TRBD1 (5 bases). Per the germline V gene, CDR1 is SEHNR and CDR2 is FQNEAQ (reference sequence). CDR3 size: 17 residues. Trimming pared 3 bases from V and 0 bases from J, leaving 17 bases between. The CDR3 is CASSLGRDLFMNTEAFF. CDR3 nucleotides: TGTGCCAGCAGCTTGGGGAGGGACCTATTCATGAACACTGAAGCTTTCTTT. Filled out from reference TRBV7-9 and TRBJ1-1, the complete variable domain reads DTGVSQNPRHKITKRGQNVTFRCDPISEHNRLYWYRQTLGQGPEFLTYFQNEAQLEKSRLLSDRFSAERPKGSFSTLEIQRTEQGDSAMYLCASSLGRDLFMNTEAFFGQGTRLTVV.

The CDR3: CASTLRPISTTNEKLFF. The DNA for the CDR3 is TGTGCCAGCACCCTTAGACCTATATCTACCACTAATGAAAAACTGTTTTTT. This chain links TRBV2 with TRBJ1-4; D gene unclear. CDR1 SNHLY and CDR2 FYNNEI come from the germline V gene. With 7 bases removed from V and 2 bases from J, the gap between germline ends came to 20 bases. The CDR3 runs to 17 residues.

The DNA of the CDR3 is TGTGCCAGCAGTTACTCGAGTAAGGTCTACGAGCAGTACTTC. Its protein is CASSYSSKVYEQYF. The rearrangement links TRBV6-5 to TRBJ2-7; D is uncertain. CDR1 and CDR2 (germline): MNHEY, SVGAGI. The CDR3 has 14 amino acids. Trimming pared 0 bases from V and 3 bases from J, leaving 9 bases between.

The chain couples TRBV11-2 to TRBJ2-2, with TRBD2 matching 13 bases. The CDR3 has 18 residues. The ends lost 4 bases at V and 6 bases at J; junction bases unmatched: 11. Germline CDR1 SGHAT, CDR2 FQNNGV. CDR3 amino acids: CASSWPGLAGPSAGELFF. The CDR3 nucleotides read TGTGCCAGCAGCTGGCCGGGACTAGCGGGGCCCTCGGCCGGGGAGCTGTTTTTT.

The chain uses TRBV6-6 and TRBJ1-1; 8 positions match TRBD1. This CDR3 is 14 amino acids long. Germline values: CDR1 MNHNY, CDR2 SVGAGI (reference sequence). V lost 6 bases and J lost 1; bases outside the gene matches: 4. The CDR3 region has the DNA TGTGCCAGCAGGTCCGGGACAGGGAACACTGAAGCTTTCTTT. Translating it yields CASRSGTGNTEAFF.

The sample holds a few counts of this clone. The chain couples TRBV6-6 to TRBJ2-2; 7 bases are shared with TRBD1. The CDR3 is made up of 16 amino acids. The V and J ends lost 5 bases and 1 base, in that order; junction bases with no gene match: 7. CDR1 and CDR2 (germline): MNHNY, SVGAGI (reference sequence). CDR3 sequence (DNA): TGTGCCAGCAGTCCCGGGACAGAGATGAACACCGGGGAGCTGTTTTTT. This encodes CASSPGTEMNTGELFF.

V usage is TRBV19 and J usage is TRBJ1-5, with D unresolved. Trimming took off 2 bases at V and 2 bases at J, with 7 bases between the two ends. The CDR3 contains 14 residues. Germline CDR1 LNHDA, CDR2 SQIVND (reference sequence). The CDR3 loop is CASSIKPGNQPQHF. CDR3 bases: TGTGCCAGTAGTATAAAACCCGGCAATCAGCCCCAGCATTTT.

The V call is TRBV4-3, the J call TRBJ2-5; 7 bases fit TRBD2. The CDR3 contains 16 residues. Germline V gives CDR1 LGHNA, CDR2 YSLEER. Trimming cost V 0 bases and J 3 bases; bases outside gene matches: 7. CDR3 sequence: CASSQEIRTSKETQYF. The DNA for the CDR3 is TGCGCCAGCAGCCAAGAAATAAGGACTAGTAAAGAGACCCAGTACTTC.

The V call is TRBV5-6, the J call TRBJ1-5; TRBD1 matches 8 bases. Germline-derived CDR1 and CDR2 are SGHDT and YYEEEE. There are 16 residues in the CDR3. The V segment lost 0 bases and the J segment 4 bases; nucleotides outside the gene matches: 6. The CDR3 sequence is CASSLAGTGLNQPQHF. The CDR3 nucleotides are TGTGCCAGCAGCTTGGCCGGGACAGGTCTTAATCAGCCCCAGCATTTT.

The J gene is TRBJ1-1, the V gene TRBV19, with TRBD1 identical over 11 bases. V shed 1 base and J 7 bases; nucleotides not matched to a gene: 5. In germline, CDR1 is LNHDA, CDR2 SQIVND (reference sequence). The CDR3 has 15 amino acids. The CDR3 sequence is CASSIGDRGYVEAFF. CDR3 coding DNA: TGTGCCAGTAGTATAGGGGACAGGGGGTATGTTGAAGCTTTCTTT.

The chain recombines TRBV7-9 with TRBJ2-3; D possibly corresponds to TRBD1 (6 bases). The CDR3 has 14 amino acids. CDR1 SEHNR and CDR2 FQNEAQ come from the germline V gene (reference sequence). Trimming removed 2 bases from V and 2 bases from J, with 8 bases in between. CDR3 sequence (DNA): TGTGCCAGCAGCTTACAGGGGCCCACAGATACGCAGTATTTT. Protein sequence: CASSLQGPTDTQYF.

CDR3 DNA: TGCGCCAGCAGCCAAGATCTGAGGAGCGGGACGATCGGGGAGCTGTTTTTT. It translates to CASSQDLRSGTIGELFF. The rearrangement links TRBV4-3 to TRBJ2-2; 7 nucleotides match TRBD2. V lost 0 bases to trimming and J lost 7 bases; unmatched junction nucleotides: 11. This CDR3 is built from 17 residues. CDR1 and CDR2 (germline): LGHNA, YSLEER.

The CDR3 sequence is CAWSVRGAYGYTF. The CDR3, as DNA: TGTGCCTGGAGTGTACGAGGGGCCTATGGCTACACCTTC. The chain uses TRBV30 and TRBJ1-2; tentative D call: TRBD1 (5 bases). The CDR3 sequence is 13 residues long. V lost 0 bases and J 4 bases, leaving 9 bases between the germline ends. Germline V CDR1 and CDR2: GTSNPN, SVGIG (reference sequence).

The chain has TRBV9 and TRBJ1-1; tentatively, D is TRBD1 (6 bases). This CDR3 comprises 14 residues. Trimming took off 3 bases at V and 1 base at J, with 10 bases between the two ends. Germline V gene data show CDR1 as SGDLS and CDR2 as YYNGEE. CDR3 nucleotide sequence: TGTGCCAGCAGCGCCCTGACAGGGAACACTGAAGCTTTCTTT. Encoded protein: CASSALTGNTEAFF.